A selection of T cell receptor beta chains follows, all from one sample in a study of response to subunit inactivated influenza vaccine. TCRdb re-called the RT-PCR reads through MiXCR, storing one row per CDR3 protein. The sample lists some 300,000 distinct CDR3 sequences, 20% to 25% occurring once. The sequences come from PBMCs from blood, collected roughly 20 months after vaccination. The source of these receptors is a man between 50 and 69 years old who received an inactivated influenza vaccine. The CDR3 runs from the conserved cysteine through the conserved F or W. A D gene is named only where the DNA matches it firmly. A row's size may be missing; if present it is once, few, many or a size class.

NA,NA,TRBJ1-4,TRBV12-3/TRBV12-4,CASRSLIGHKKTLAQYVLFF,TGTGCCAGCAGGTCTCTCATTGGACACAAGAAGACCCTAGCACAATACGTACTGTTTTTT
NA,few,TRBJ1-1,TRBV12-3/TRBV12-4,CASSLEGRVSEAFF,TGTGCCAGCAGTTTAGAGGGGCGCGTTAGTGAAGCTTTCTTT
TRBD1,many,TRBJ1-1,TRBV5-1,CASIRDSKNTEAFF,TGCGCCAGCATCAGGGACAGCAAGAACACTGAAGCTTTCTTT
NA,NA,TRBJ2-7,TRBV28,CASSFVASSYEQYF,TGTGCCAGCAGTTTCGTGGCCAGCTCCTACGAGCAGTACTTC
NA,many,TRBJ2-4,TRBV7-2,CASSPRDSLVDIQYF,TGTGCCAGCAGCCCGCGGGACAGTTTAGTGGACATTCAGTACTTC
NA,NA,TRBJ2-1,TRBV5-1,CASSLTGSSYNEQFF,TGCGCCAGCAGCTTGACAGGGAGCTCCTACAATGAGCAGTTCTTC
NA,few,TRBJ1-3,TRBV20-1,CSARQGIGNTIYF,TGCAGTGCTAGACAGGGGATTGGAAACACCATATATTTT
NA,NA,TRBJ2-5,TRBV29-1,CSVSYPGPQETQYF,TGCAGCGTTTCCTACCCGGGACCCCAAGAGACCCAGTACTTC
NA,NA,TRBJ1-5,TRBV21-1,CASSNKHVTKAGQPQHF,TGTGCCAGCAGCAATAAGCATGTGACTAAGGCGGGTCAGCCCCAGCATTTT
NA,few,TRBJ2-7,TRBV27,CASSLVGAGEQYF,TGTGCCAGCAGTTTAGTAGGGGCTGGGGAGCAGTACTTC
TRBD1,few,TRBJ1-2,TRBV5-1,CASSLGDRVYGYTF,TGCGCCAGCAGCTTGGGGGACAGGGTCTATGGCTACACCTTC
NA,NA,TRBJ1-5,TRBV12-3/TRBV12-4,CASSLAGRDSNQPQHF,TGTGCCAGCAGTTTAGCGGGCCGGGATAGCAATCAGCCCCAGCATTTT
NA,NA,TRBJ1-1,TRBV19,CASSNWVATEAFF,TGTGCCAGTAGTAACTGGGTGGCCACTGAAGCTTTCTTT
NA,once,TRBJ2-3,TRBV29-1,CSASRDGSTDTQYF,TGCAGCGCAAGCCGGGACGGTAGCACAGATACGCAGTATTTT
NA,NA,TRBJ2-7,TRBV28,CASSHGGTVEQYF,TGTGCCAGCAGTCACGGGGGCACGGTAGAGCAGTACTTC
TRBD1,many,TRBJ1-5,TRBV20-1,CSATGTGNQPQHF,TGCAGTGCTACCGGGACAGGCAATCAGCCCCAGCATTTT
NA,NA,TRBJ2-3,TRBV5-1,CASSSPLLAQYF,TGCGCCAGCAGCTCGCCCCTATTGGCGCAGTATTTT
NA,NA,TRBJ2-1,TRBV11-2,CASSLFSDAGDNEQFF,TGTGCCAGCAGCTTATTCTCGGACGCAGGGGACAATGAGCAGTTCTTC
NA,NA,TRBJ1-4,TRBV12-3/TRBV12-4,CASSFGSYLEKLLF,TGTGCCAGCAGTTTCGGTAGTTACCTGGAAAAACTGTTATTT
NA,once,TRBJ2-1,TRBV6-1,CASKTPKNNEQFF,TGTGCCAGTAAAACCCCGAAAAACAATGAGCAGTTCTTC
TRBD2,few,TRBJ2-7,TRBV12-3/TRBV12-4,CASSLGAGTSVDEQYF,TGTGCCAGCAGTTTAGGCGCCGGGACTAGCGTGGACGAGCAGTACTTC
NA,NA,TRBJ1-4,TRBV20-1,CSAVQGEKLFF,TGCAGTGCTGTACAGGGCGAAAAACTGTTTTTT
TRBD2,NA,TRBJ2-5,TRBV2,CAGGLEVGETQYF,TGTGCCGGAGGACTAGAGGTGGGAGAGACCCAGTACTTC
TRBD1,NA,TRBJ2-5,TRBV28,CASSPGTVEETQYF,TGTGCCAGCAGTCCCGGGACAGTAGAAGAGACCCAGTACTTC
NA,few,TRBJ1-1,TRBV29-1,CSVEANSLGIGKAFF,TGCAGCGTTGAAGCCAACAGCCTCGGGATTGGTAAAGCTTTCTTT
NA,few,TRBJ1-1,TRBV3-1,CASSQVDELNTEAFF,TGTGCCAGCAGCCAAGTCGACGAGTTGAACACTGAAGCTTTCTTT
NA,NA,TRBJ1-5,TRBV19,CASSPIAGGNQPQHF,TGTGCCAGTAGTCCCATCGCAGGAGGCAATCAGCCCCAGCATTTT
NA,NA,TRBJ2-2,TRBV4-1,CASSQDTRGDGELFF,TGCGCCAGCAGCCAAGATACGCGGGGAGACGGGGAGCTGTTTTTT
NA,NA,TRBJ2-1,TRBV7-2,CASSPRWAINEQFF,TGTGCCAGCAGCCCAAGATGGGCTATCAATGAGCAGTTCTTC
NA,NA,TRBJ2-1,TRBV7-6,CASQIGGSSYNEQFF,TGTGCCTCTCAAATTGGGGGAAGCTCCTACAATGAGCAGTTCTTC
TRBD1,many,TRBJ1-1,TRBV5-1,CASSHRRHRGRTSTEAFF,TGCGCCAGCAGCCACCGACGACACAGGGGGCGGACGAGCACTGAAGCTTTCTTT
TRBD1,few,TRBJ2-1,TRBV24-1,CATSDPGQLSAEQFF,TGTGCCACCAGTGACCCGGGACAGTTAAGCGCCGAGCAGTTCTTC
TRBD2,NA,TRBJ2-2,TRBV24-1,CATSDTGRVSPGELFF,TGTGCCACCAGTGATACCGGGAGGGTTTCACCCGGGGAGCTGTTTTTT
NA,NA,TRBJ1-1,TRBV25-1,CASSESTTVLNTEAFF,TGTGCCAGCAGTGAATCCACTACCGTCCTGAACACTGAAGCTTTCTTT
NA,NA,TRBJ1-5,TRBV6-2/TRBV6-3,CASKLGRGGNQPQHF,TGTGCCAGCAAGTTGGGTAGGGGCGGCAATCAGCCCCAGCATTTT
NA,NA,TRBJ2-3,TRBV29-1,CSVEEPGWDTDTQYF,TGCAGCGTTGAAGAACCGGGTTGGGACACAGATACGCAGTATTTT
TRBD1,few,TRBJ2-7,TRBV7-9,CASSSGQGSSSYEQYF,TGTGCCAGCAGCTCCGGACAGGGGTCTAGCTCCTACGAGCAGTACTTC
NA,few,TRBJ2-7,TRBV27,CASSPFVSYEQYF,TGTGCCAGCAGTCCGTTCGTCTCCTACGAGCAGTACTTC
NA,NA,TRBJ2-3,TRBV18,CASSPPSADTQYF,TGTGCCAGCTCACCCCCTAGCGCAGATACGCAGTATTTT
TRBD2,NA,TRBJ2-3,TRBV28,CASSLLREGIDTQYF,TGTGCCAGCAGTTTACTGCGGGAGGGCATAGATACGCAGTATTTT
TRBD1,few,TRBJ1-2,TRBV6-1,CASSPGQGWYGYTF,TGTGCCAGCAGTCCCGGACAGGGTTGGTATGGCTACACCTTC
NA,NA,TRBJ2-1,TRBV7-9,CASSLDRNEQFF,TGTGCCAGCAGCTTAGATCGGAATGAGCAGTTCTTC
NA,NA,TRBJ1-1,TRBV9,CASSVALGTEAFF,TGTGCCAGCAGCGTAGCTCTGGGTACTGAAGCTTTCTTT
TRBD2,NA,TRBJ2-7,TRBV7-6,CASSLGTAGGYEQYF,TGTGCCAGCAGCCTCGGGACTGCGGGGGGCTACGAGCAGTACTTC
NA,NA,TRBJ2-5,TRBV4-2,CASSQDQGQGETQYF,TGTGCCAGCAGCCAAGATCAGGGTCAGGGAGAGACCCAGTACTTC
TRBD2,many,TRBJ2-2,TRBV3-1,CASRQAGGNTGELFF,TGTGCCAGCAGGCAAGCGGGAGGGAACACCGGGGAGCTGTTTTTT